These 9 T cell receptor beta chains came from one sample sequenced in a study of monozygotic twins with inflammatory bowel disease. TCRdb reprocessed the 5' RACE reads and stores each CDR3 protein as one record, lacking DNA. This table lists approximately 400,000 distinct CDR3 sequences. Sequenced input: blood. Receptors originate from a human donor with ulcerative colitis or Crohn's disease, or a healthy co-twin of an affected twin (not recorded which).

V usage is TRBV7-2 and J usage is TRBJ2-5. Germline V gene lookup returns CDR1 SGHTA and CDR2 FQGNSA. This CDR3 contains 15 residues. The CDR3 here is CASSRSWVRQETQYF.

CDR3 loop: CASSPMTGISYEQYF. The rearrangement joins TRBV3-1 to TRBJ2-7; TCRdb indicates TRBD1, and absent DNA this call remains unverified. From germline, CDR1 is LGHDT and CDR2 YNNKEL (reference sequence). The CDR3 runs 15 residues.

The chain uses TRBV7-9 and TRBJ2-1; there is no DNA to check the TCRdb D call of TRBD2. The germline V gene has CDR1 SEHNR and CDR2 FQNEAQ (reference sequence). The CDR3 runs to 16 residues. The CDR3 spells CASSPGLAGGDNEQFF. Using reference TRBV7-9 and TRBJ2-1 for the parts outside the CDR3, the full variable domain is DTGVSQNPRHKITKRGQNVTFRCDPISEHNRLYWYRQTLGQGPEFLTYFQNEAQLEKSRLLSDRFSAERPKGSFSTLEIQRTEQGDSAMYLCASSPGLAGGDNEQFFGPGTRLTVL.

This chain links TRBV7-3 with TRBJ1-1; TCRdb reports TRBD1, a call that lacks DNA to check it against. CDR3 size: 13 residues. CDR1 and CDR2 from the germline V gene are SGHTA and FQGTGA. The chain's CDR3 is CASSSDSNTEAFF.

The rearrangement uses TRBV5-1 and TRBJ1-2; TCRdb proposes TRBD1, but this gene call is untestable without DNA. CDR1 and CDR2 from the germline V gene are SGHRS and YFSETQ. The CDR3 extends over 14 amino acids. This CDR3 reads CASSLGTGDLGYTF.

The chain joins TRBV12-3 or TRBV12-4 to TRBJ1-2; TCRdb returns TRBD1, unconfirmable since there is no DNA. The CDR3 is made up of 15 amino acids. CDR3: CASSLVQAAPYGYTF.

The genes are TRBV12-3 or TRBV12-4 and TRBJ1-2; TCRdb returns TRBD1, unconfirmable since there is no DNA. The CDR3 has 12 residues. The CDR3 region is CASSRTGDGYTF.

This chain uses TRBV20-1 with TRBJ2-1; without DNA, the TCRdb call of TRBD2 cannot be checked. The CDR3 runs to 15 residues. Germline lookup yields CDR1 DFQATT and CDR2 SNEGSKA (reference sequence). The CDR3 loop reads CSARGTSGRYNEQFF.

The chain links TRBV4-1 to TRBJ2-7; checking the TCRdb D call of TRBD1 is not possible without DNA. The CDR3 length is 16 residues. Germline CDR1 reads MGHRA; CDR2 reads YSYEKL. This CDR3 is CASSQGAGTASYEQYF.